Listed here are 21 T cell receptor beta chains from one sample, sequenced in a study of blood T cell repertoires in COVID-19. Only in-frame clones appear in the TCRdb table, and some are missing; sequencing was by immunoSEQ multiplex PCR. The sample lists 340,000 or so clones, approximately 83% occurring once. Sequenced sample: PBMCs or T cells enriched from blood (not recorded which). The source of these receptors is a woman between 40 and 55 years old with acute COVID-19.

The chain recombines TRBV11-2 with TRBJ1-1; D gene unclear. V was pared by 7 bases and J by 8 bases, with 11 bases between. Per the germline V gene, CDR1 is SGHAT and CDR2 is FQNNGV. The CDR3 has 11 amino acids. The CDR3 region has the DNA TGTGCCAGCACCCGAGACAAAGAAGCTTTCTTT. Its protein is CASTRDKEAFF.

The rearrangement joins TRBV11-3 to TRBJ2-2, with TRBD1 as a possible D gene (6 bases). This CDR3 is built from 14 residues. The germline gives CDR1 SGHNT, CDR2 YENEEA. V was clipped by 2 bases and J by 6 bases, with 10 bases between them. CDR3 DNA sequence: TGTGCCAGCAGCTTAAGCAGGGGATCCGGGGAGCTGTTTTTT. Protein product: CASSLSRGSGELFF.

The chain has TRBV5-8 and TRBJ1-5, with TRBD1 as a possible D gene (5 bases). V lost 0 bases and J 2 bases, leaving 9 bases between the germline ends. Looked up from germline, CDR1 is SGHTS and CDR2 is YDEGEE. This CDR3 comprises 15 residues. The CDR3 here is CASSLGQLGNQPQHF. CDR3 coding DNA: TGTGCCAGCAGCTTGGGACAGCTGGGCAATCAGCCCCAGCATTTT.

The J gene is TRBJ2-1, the V gene TRBV9; 7 bases are shared with TRBD1. J lost 2 bases, V lost 0 bases, and 2 bases had no gene match. The CDR3 has 15 residues. CDR1 is SGDLS, CDR2 YYNGEE, per germline. CDR3 in DNA: TGTGCCAGCAGCGTAGAGGGGGCGCCCTACAATGAGCAGTTCTTC. This codes for CASSVEGAPYNEQFF.

This chain uses TRBV25-1 with TRBJ1-6, with TRBD1 as a possible D gene (6 bases). This CDR3 has 16 residues. Germline assignment: CDR1 MGHDK and CDR2 SYGVNS. Trimming took 5 bases from V and 7 from J, leaving 18 bases between them. The CDR3 spells CASSLQGTGGNSPLHF. CDR3 nucleotides: TGTGCCAGCAGTCTACAGGGTACGGGCGGGAATTCACCCCTCCACTTT.

The chain carries TRBV6-2 or TRBV6-3 and TRBJ2-2; no clear D. Between the trimmed V and J ends, which lost 5 bases and 2 bases, there was a span of 9 bases. The CDR3 spans 14 residues. Germline assignment: CDR1 MNHEY and CDR2 SVGEGT. CDR3 amino acids: CASSPDRNTGELFF. DNA of the CDR3: TGTGCCAGCAGTCCCGATAGAAACACCGGGGAGCTGTTTTTT.

The chain combines TRBV6-6 with TRBJ1-3, with unresolved D. Germline V lookup: CDR1 MNHNY, CDR2 SVGAGI (reference sequence). Deletions cut 2 bases from V and 4 bases from J, with 12 bases between. The CDR3 has 15 amino acids. The CDR3 loop is CASSYGSMGGNTIYF. Here the CDR3 DNA reads TGTGCCAGCAGTTACGGGAGCATGGGGGGAAACACCATATATTTT.

The V gene is TRBV9, the J gene TRBJ1-3; TRBD1 matches at 9 bases. The trim removed 4 bases at V and 4 bases at J, leaving 15 bases unmatched. The length of the CDR3 is 18 residues. Germline CDR1 SGDLS, CDR2 YYNGEE. The CDR3 protein is CASSSGQGSRERGNTIYF. The CDR3 DNA reads as TGTGCCAGCAGCAGCGGACAGGGGAGTAGAGAAAGGGGAAACACCATATATTTT.

This rearrangement joins TRBV7-2 to TRBJ1-1; 8 nucleotides line up with TRBD1. Per germline, CDR1 SGHTA and CDR2 FQGNSA. The CDR3 contains 15 residues. V lost 5 bases, J lost 3 bases, and 8 bases stayed unmatched. CDR3 DNA: TGTGCCAGCAGCCAACGACAGGGGCAGGACACTGAAGCTTTCTTT. Translation gives CASSQRQGQDTEAFF.

This rearrangement joins TRBV5-1 to TRBJ2-4; perhaps TRBD2 as D (5 bases). With 5 bases removed from V and 0 bases from J, the gap between germline ends came to 24 bases. Germline values: CDR1 SGHRS, CDR2 YFSETQ. CDR3 length: 19 residues. Here the CDR3 reads CASRTGSSYGQLAKNIQYF. The CDR3 DNA reads TGCGCCAGCAGGACGGGATCTTCCTACGGTCAACTAGCCAAAAACATTCAGTACTTC.

The chain has TRBV2 and TRBJ1-6; D uncertain. Germline CDR1 reads SNHLY; CDR2 reads FYNNEI. The CDR3 contains 13 residues. Trimming removed 3 bases from V and 9 bases from J, with 9 bases in between. CDR3 amino acids: CASSEERGSPLHF. The CDR3 DNA follows: TGTGCCAGCAGTGAGGAACGAGGTTCACCCCTCCACTTT.

Points on this clone: One junction end disagrees with the germline gene, perhaps due to a read error. The chain employs TRBV5-4 and TRBJ1-2; possibly TRBD1 for D (6 bases). The CDR3 has 15 residues. Looked up from germline, CDR1 is SGHNT and CDR2 is YYREEE (reference sequence). The CDR3, as DNA: TGTGCCAGCACCTTGCGGGACACCACCTTCACGGGCTACACCTTC. Its protein is CASTLRDTTFTGYTF.

This chain's CDR3 is CASSSEGTAKETQYF. In nucleotides, the CDR3 is TGTGCCAGCAGCTCTGAGGGGACAGCGAAAGAGACCCAGTACTTC. V and J are TRBV5-4 and TRBJ2-5; 7 bases align to TRBD1. V was clipped by 3 bases and J by 3 bases; unmatched bases: 8. Germline assignment: CDR1 SGHNT and CDR2 YYREEE (reference sequence). CDR3 length: 15 amino acids.

CDR3 loop: CASSLAGQGAWGGYTF. The CDR3 DNA sequence: TGTGCCAGCAGCTTGGCTGGACAGGGGGCTTGGGGTGGCTACACCTTC. The chain has TRBV5-8 and TRBJ1-2; 11 bases match TRBD1. The junction had 8 bases not matched to a gene; V was cut back by 0 bases and J by 7 bases. CDR3 length equals 16 residues. CDR1 is SGHTS and CDR2 is YDEGEE in the germline V gene.

The chain uses TRBV24-1 and TRBJ1-1, with 7 bases fitting TRBD1. Germline CDR1 reads KGHDR; CDR2 reads SFDVKD. Trimming at V came to 7 bases and at J to 6 bases, leaving 10 bases not matched to a gene. This CDR3 comprises 14 residues. CDR3 sequence: CATRTGIVLPEAFF. The CDR3 DNA reads as TGTGCCACCAGGACAGGGATAGTGCTCCCTGAAGCTTTCTTT.

The rearrangement links TRBV28 to TRBJ1-2, with D tentatively TRBD1 (5 bases). The CDR3 has 11 amino acids. Germline CDR1 and CDR2: MDHEN and SYDVKM. Trimming took off 8 bases at V and 7 bases at J, with 11 bases between the two ends. CDR3 nucleotide sequence: TGTGCCAGCGGCAGGGTCTCTGGCTACACCTTC. It translates to CASGRVSGYTF.

V gene TRBV24-1 combines with J gene TRBJ2-1; possibly TRBD2 for D (5 bases). The CDR3 totals 15 residues. Per the germline V gene, CDR1 is KGHDR and CDR2 is SFDVKD. V shed 0 bases and J shed 6 bases, with 11 bases lying between them. The CDR3 DNA is TGTGCCACCAGTGATTTGGGGGAGACTGTCAATGAGCAGTTCTTC. Protein product: CATSDLGETVNEQFF.

The gene calls are TRBV18 and TRBJ1-1; D is unresolved. The V and J ends lost 3 bases and 1 base respectively, with 9 bases between them. CDR1 KGHSH and CDR2 LQKENI come from the germline V gene. The CDR3 length is 14 residues. CDR3: CASSPSTKNTEAFF. The CDR3 bases are TGTGCCAGCTCACCCTCAACTAAGAACACTGAAGCTTTCTTT. The full variable domain, in which reference TRBV18 and TRBJ1-1 provide the parts outside the CDR3, is NAGVMQNPRHLVRRRGQEARLRCSPMKGHSHVYWYRQLPEEGLKFMVYLQKENIIDESGMPKERFSAEFPKEGPSILRIQQVVRGDSAAYFCASSPSTKNTEAFFGQGTRLTVV.

This clone occurred a few times. The chain has TRBV6-2 or TRBV6-3 and TRBJ2-6; perhaps TRBD2 as D (6 bases). This CDR3 comprises 18 residues. The germline CDR1 and CDR2 sequences are MNHEY and SVGEGT. Trimming took 3 bases from V and 0 from J, leaving 15 bases between them. CDR3 amino acids: CASSYNGGLGSGANVLTF. CDR3 DNA sequence: TGTGCCAGCAGTTATAATGGAGGGTTGGGCTCTGGGGCCAACGTCCTGACTTTC.

The rearrangement links TRBV5-1 to TRBJ2-3; TRBD2 agrees at 12 bases. J gave up 8 bases and V 0 bases, and 13 bases lay outside the gene matches. The CDR3 extends over 18 amino acids. Per germline, CDR1 SGHRS and CDR2 YFSETQ. CDR3 amino acids: CASSLGSSGRVSVVTQYF. CDR3 in DNA: TGCGCCAGCAGCTTGGGATCTAGCGGGAGGGTGAGCGTCGTTACGCAGTATTTT.

The J gene is TRBJ2-1, the V gene TRBV2; 12 positions agree with TRBD2. This CDR3 region has 18 residues. Germline CDR1 is SNHLY and CDR2 is FYNNEI. With 4 bases clipped from V and 6 bases from J, the junction kept 13 bases outside the gene matches. Written as DNA, the CDR3 is TGTGCCAGCAGTGGGGTGACTAGCGGGAGTCCAGGCCTCAATGAGCAGTTCTTC. Translation: CASSGVTSGSPGLNEQFF.